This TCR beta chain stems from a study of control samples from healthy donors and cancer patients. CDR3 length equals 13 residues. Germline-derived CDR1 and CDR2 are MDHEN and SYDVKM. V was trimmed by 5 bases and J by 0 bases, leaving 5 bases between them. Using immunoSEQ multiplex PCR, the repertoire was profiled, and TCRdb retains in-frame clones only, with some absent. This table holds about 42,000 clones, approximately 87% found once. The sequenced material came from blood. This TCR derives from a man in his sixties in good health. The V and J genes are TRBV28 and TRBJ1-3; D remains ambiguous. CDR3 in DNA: TGTGCCAGCAGTATTTTCTCTGGAAACACCATATATTTT. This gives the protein CASSIFSGNTIYF.